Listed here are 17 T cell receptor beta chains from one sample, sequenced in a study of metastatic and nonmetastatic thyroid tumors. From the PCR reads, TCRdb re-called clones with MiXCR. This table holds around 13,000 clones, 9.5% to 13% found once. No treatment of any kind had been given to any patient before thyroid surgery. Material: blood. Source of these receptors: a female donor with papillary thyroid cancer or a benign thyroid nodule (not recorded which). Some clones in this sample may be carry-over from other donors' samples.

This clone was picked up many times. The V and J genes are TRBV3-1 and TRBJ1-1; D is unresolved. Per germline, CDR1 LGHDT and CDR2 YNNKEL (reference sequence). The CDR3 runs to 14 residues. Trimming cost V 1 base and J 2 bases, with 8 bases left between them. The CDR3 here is CASSQAGENTEAFF. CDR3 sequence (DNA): TGTGCCAGCAGCCAAGCCGGGGAAAACACTGAAGCTTTCTTT.

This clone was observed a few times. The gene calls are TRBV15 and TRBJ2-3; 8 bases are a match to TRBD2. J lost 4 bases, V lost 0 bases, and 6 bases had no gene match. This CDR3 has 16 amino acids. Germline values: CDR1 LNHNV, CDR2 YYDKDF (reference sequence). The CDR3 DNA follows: TGTGCCACCAGCAGAGATTTAACGGGAGGGTCAGATACGCAGTATTTT. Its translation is CATSRDLTGGSDTQYF.

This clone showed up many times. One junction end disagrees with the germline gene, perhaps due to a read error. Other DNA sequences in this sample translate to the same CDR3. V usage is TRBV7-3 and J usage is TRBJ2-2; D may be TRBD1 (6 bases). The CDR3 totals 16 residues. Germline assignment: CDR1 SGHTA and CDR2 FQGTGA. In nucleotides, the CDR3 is TGTGCCAGCAGCCTATCGGGACAATCGAACACCGGGGAGCTGTTTTTC. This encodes CASSLSGQSNTGELFF.

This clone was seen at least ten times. CDR3 residues: CASSLGMSSYNEQFF. As DNA, the CDR3 is TGTGCCAGCAGCTTGGGGATGAGCTCCTACAATGAGCAGTTCTTC. The chain links TRBV7-9 to TRBJ2-1; D is unresolved. CDR3 length: 15 residues. Per the germline V gene, CDR1 is SEHNR and CDR2 is FQNEAQ (reference sequence). V was pared by 3 bases and J by 0 bases, with 9 bases between.

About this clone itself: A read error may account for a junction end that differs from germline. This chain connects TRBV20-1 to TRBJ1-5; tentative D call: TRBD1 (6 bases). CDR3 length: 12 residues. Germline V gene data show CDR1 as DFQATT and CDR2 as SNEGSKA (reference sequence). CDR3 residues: CSAVGGNQPQHF. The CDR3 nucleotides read TGCAGTGCTGTGGGGGGCAATCAGCCCCAGCACTTT.

The CDR3 here is CAISDSPGAWVSNEQFF. In DNA, the CDR3 is TGTGCCATCAGTGATTCGCCCGGAGCGTGGGTGAGCAATGAGCAGTTCTTC. This chain connects TRBV10-3 to TRBJ2-1; D remains ambiguous. Trimming cost V 3 bases and J 6 bases, with 21 bases left between them. Germline V gives CDR1 ENHRY, CDR2 SYGVKD. The CDR3 has 17 amino acids.

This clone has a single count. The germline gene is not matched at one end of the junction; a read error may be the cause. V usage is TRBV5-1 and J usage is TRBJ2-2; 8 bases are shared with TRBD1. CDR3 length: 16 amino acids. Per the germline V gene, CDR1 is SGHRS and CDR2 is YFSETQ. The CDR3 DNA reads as TGCGCCAGCAGCTTGGTCGGCGCGCAGGGGGCCGGGGATCTGTTTTTT. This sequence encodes CASSLVGAQGAGDLFF.

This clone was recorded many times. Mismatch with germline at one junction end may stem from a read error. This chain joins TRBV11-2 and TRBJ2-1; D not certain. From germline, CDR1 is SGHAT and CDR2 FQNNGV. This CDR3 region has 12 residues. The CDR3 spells CASSSWVNERFF. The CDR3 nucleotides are TGTGCCAGCAGCTCCTGGGTCAATGAGCGGTTCTTC. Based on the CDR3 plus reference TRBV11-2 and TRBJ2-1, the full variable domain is EAGVAQSPRYKIIEKRQSVAFWCNPISGHATLYWYQQILGQGPKLLIQFQNNGVVDDSQLPKDRFSAERLKGVDSTLKIQPAKLEDSAVYLCASSSWVNERFFGPGTRLTVL.

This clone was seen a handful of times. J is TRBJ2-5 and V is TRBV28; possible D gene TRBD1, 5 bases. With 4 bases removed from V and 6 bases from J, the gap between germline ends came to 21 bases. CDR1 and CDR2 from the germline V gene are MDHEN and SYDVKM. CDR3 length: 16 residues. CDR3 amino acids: CASSSPRTTDRKTQYF. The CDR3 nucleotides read TGTGCCAGCAGTTCTCCCAGGACAACCGACCGGAAGACCCAGTACTTC.

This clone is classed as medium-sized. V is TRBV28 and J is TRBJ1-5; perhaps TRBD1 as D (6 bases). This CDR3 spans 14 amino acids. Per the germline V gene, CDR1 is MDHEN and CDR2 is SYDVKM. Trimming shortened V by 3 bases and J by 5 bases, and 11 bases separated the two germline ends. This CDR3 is CASSFSQGHQPQHF. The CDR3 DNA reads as TGTGCCAGCAGTTTCAGCCAGGGGCATCAGCCCCAGCATTTT.

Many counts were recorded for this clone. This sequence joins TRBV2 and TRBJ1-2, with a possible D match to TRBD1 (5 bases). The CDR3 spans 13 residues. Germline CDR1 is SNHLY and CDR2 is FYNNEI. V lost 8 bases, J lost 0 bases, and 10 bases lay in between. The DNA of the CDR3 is TGTGCCAGCGGAGACAGACCTAACTATGGCTACACCTTC. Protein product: CASGDRPNYGYTF.

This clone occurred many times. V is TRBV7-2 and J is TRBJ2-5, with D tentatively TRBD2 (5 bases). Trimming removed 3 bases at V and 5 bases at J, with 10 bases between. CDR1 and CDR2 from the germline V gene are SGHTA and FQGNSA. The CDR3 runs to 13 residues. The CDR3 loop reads CASSFSSFETQYF. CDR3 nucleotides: TGTGCCAGCAGCTTTTCTAGCTTCGAGACCCAGTACTTC.

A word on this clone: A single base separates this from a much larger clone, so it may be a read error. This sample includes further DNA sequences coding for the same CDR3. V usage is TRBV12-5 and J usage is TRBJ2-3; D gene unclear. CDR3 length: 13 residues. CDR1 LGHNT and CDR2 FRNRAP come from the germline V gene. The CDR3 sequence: CAGGLSVADTQYF. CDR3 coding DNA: TGTGCTGGTGGTTTATCGGTTGCGGATACGCAGTATTTT.

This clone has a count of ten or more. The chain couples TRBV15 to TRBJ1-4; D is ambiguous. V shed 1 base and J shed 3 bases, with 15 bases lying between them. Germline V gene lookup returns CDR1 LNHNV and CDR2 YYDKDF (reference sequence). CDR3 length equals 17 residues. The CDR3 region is CATSRVVDRGANEKLFF. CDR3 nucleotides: TGTGCCACCAGCAGAGTCGTCGATCGGGGAGCTAATGAAAAACTGTTTTTT. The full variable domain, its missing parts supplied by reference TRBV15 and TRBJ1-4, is DAMVIQNPRYQVTQFGKPVTLSCSQTLNHNVMYWYQQKSSQAPKLLFHYYDKDFNNEADTPDNFQSRRPNTSFCFLDIRSPGLGDTAMYLCATSRVVDRGANEKLFFGSGTQLSVL.

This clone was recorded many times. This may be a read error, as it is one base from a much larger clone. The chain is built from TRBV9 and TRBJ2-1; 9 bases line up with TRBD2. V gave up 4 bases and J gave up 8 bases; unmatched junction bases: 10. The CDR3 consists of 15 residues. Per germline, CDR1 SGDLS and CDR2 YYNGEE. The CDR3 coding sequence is TGTGCCAGCAGCATTAGCGGGGGACTATACGATGAGCAGTTCTTC. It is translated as CASSISGGLYDEQFF. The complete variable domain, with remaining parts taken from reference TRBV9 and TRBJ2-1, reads DSGVTQTPKHLITATGQRVTLRCSPRSGDLSVYWYQQSLDQGLQFLIQYYNGEERAKGNILERFSAQQFPDLHSELNLSSLELGDSALYFCASSISGGLYDEQFFGPGTRLTVL.

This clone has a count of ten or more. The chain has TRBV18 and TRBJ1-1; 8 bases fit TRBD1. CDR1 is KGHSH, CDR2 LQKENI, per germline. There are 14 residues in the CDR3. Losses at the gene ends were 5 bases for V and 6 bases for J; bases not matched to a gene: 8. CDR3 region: CASSAQTGESEAFF. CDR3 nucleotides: TGTGCCAGCTCAGCCCAGACAGGGGAGTCTGAAGCTTTCTTT.

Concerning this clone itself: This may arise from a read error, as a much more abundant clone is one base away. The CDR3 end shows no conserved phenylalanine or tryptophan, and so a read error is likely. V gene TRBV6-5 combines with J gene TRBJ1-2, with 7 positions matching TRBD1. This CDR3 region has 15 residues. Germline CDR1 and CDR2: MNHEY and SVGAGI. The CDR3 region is CASSYSNTGAYCYTS. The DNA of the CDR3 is TGTGCCAGCAGTTACTCGAATACAGGGGCCTATTGCTACACCTCC.